Listed here are 29 T cell receptor beta chains from one sample, sequenced in a study of T cell repertoires in cytomegalovirus infection. One entry per CDR3 protein results from TCRdb running MiXCR on the reads. In the table there are hundreds of thousands of distinct CDR3 sequences, about a sixth of which are singletons. The specimen was PBMCs. These receptors all stem from a human donor in good health (CMV status not recorded). Some clones in this sample may be carry-over from other donors' samples.

The chain links TRBV7-8 to TRBJ2-7; TRBD2 might be the D (5 bases). The germline V gene encodes CDR1 SGHVS and CDR2 FQNEAQ. This CDR3 region has 14 residues. V lost 6 bases, J lost 4 bases, and 16 bases lay in between. CDR3 in amino acids: CASRRAEGPYEQYF. CDR3 coding DNA: TGTGCCAGCAGGAGAGCGGAAGGACCATACGAGCAGTACTTC. Full variable domain (remainder filled in from reference TRBV7-8 and TRBJ2-7): GAGVSQSPRYKVAKRGQDVALRCDPISGHVSLFWYQQALGQGPEFLTYFQNEAQLDKSGLPSDRFFAERPEGSVSTLKIQRTQQEDSAVYLCASRRAEGPYEQYFGPGTRLTVT.

This clonotype was observed at least ten times. V is TRBV7-9 and J is TRBJ1-5, with a tentative D call TRBD1 (5 bases). V was trimmed by 0 bases and J by 4 bases, leaving 7 bases between them. Germline CDR1 and CDR2: SEHNR and FQNEAQ (reference sequence). The CDR3 spans 14 residues. DNA of the CDR3: TGTGCCAGCAGCTTAGCGGGGCGTAATCAGCCCCAGCATTTT. Its translation: CASSLAGRNQPQHF.

The chain has TRBV2 and TRBJ1-1, with D maybe TRBD1 (5 bases). CDR1 is SNHLY, CDR2 FYNNEI, per germline. The V and J ends lost 5 bases and 4 bases respectively, with 17 bases between them. This CDR3 contains 15 residues. The CDR3 DNA is TGTGCCAGCAGTCCCTATGCAGGGTTGGCCACTGAAGCTTTCTTT. The encoded protein is CASSPYAGLATEAFF.

This clonotype was observed many times. The chain recombines TRBV6-1 with TRBJ1-6; 7 positions match TRBD1. This CDR3 comprises 16 residues. V shed 6 bases and J 8 bases; nucleotides not matched to a gene: 13. CDR1 and CDR2 (germline): MNHNS, SASEGT. CDR3 sequence (DNA): TGTGCCAGCAGCCGACCCCAGGGGGTTGATTATTCACCCCTCCACTTT. Translated, it gives CASSRPQGVDYSPLHF.

This clonotype was detected a few times. The chain is built from TRBV7-9 and TRBJ1-5; no clear D gene. The V end lost 1 base, the J end lost 7 bases, and 5 bases lay between the germline ends. This CDR3 has 12 amino acids. Germline lookup yields CDR1 SEHNR and CDR2 FQNEAQ (reference sequence). CDR3 region: CASSLVSQPQHF. The CDR3 coding sequence is TGTGCCAGCAGCTTAGTTTCCCAGCCCCAGCATTTT.

This clonotype was seen many times. The V call is TRBV6-1, the J call TRBJ1-5; unclear D gene. From germline, CDR1 is MNHNS and CDR2 SASEGT. V was shortened by 6 bases and J by 4 bases, with 13 bases between the two germline ends. The CDR3 is made up of 14 amino acids. CDR3 sequence reads: CASSREGGNQPQHF. CDR3 nucleotides: TGTGCCAGCAGCCGAGAAGGTGGGAATCAGCCCCAGCATTTT.

This clonotype was recorded at least ten times. The chain is built from TRBV7-9 and TRBJ2-5; D perhaps matches TRBD2 (5 bases). V was clipped by 5 bases and J by 5 bases, with 12 bases between them. Germline lookup yields CDR1 SEHNR and CDR2 FQNEAQ (reference sequence). This CDR3 contains 13 residues. CDR3 nucleotides: TGTGCCAGCAGCCTCCGGACTTATGAGACCCAGTACTTC. Translating gives CASSLRTYETQYF.

This clonotype was seen many times. The V call is TRBV12-3 or TRBV12-4, the J call TRBJ2-1; 8 nucleotides line up with TRBD2. The length of the CDR3 is 18 residues. V lost 8 bases, J lost 5 bases, and 20 bases stayed unmatched. For the CDR3, the DNA is TGTGCCAGCCGCCCCGGGACTAGTCGCGTCCGTGGGGACAATGAGCAGTTCTTC. Translated: CASRPGTSRVRGDNEQFF.

This rearrangement joins TRBV6-2 or TRBV6-3 to TRBJ2-1; TRBD2 aligns across 9 bases. CDR3 length: 16 amino acids. Trimming removed 6 bases from V and 5 bases from J; junction bases left unmatched: 11. Germline V gene sequence: CDR1 MNHEY, CDR2 SVGEGT. DNA for the CDR3: TGTGCCAGCAGACCAAGACTAGCGGATGATCACAATGAGCAGTTCTTC. Translating it yields CASRPRLADDHNEQFF.

The chain has TRBV28 and TRBJ2-3; D is ambiguous. The CDR3 extends over 16 amino acids. Germline V gives CDR1 MDHEN, CDR2 SYDVKM. The V gene lost 4 bases and the J gene lost 2 bases, with 16 bases spanning the gap. The CDR3 nucleotides are TGTGCCAGCAGTTCGCCCTCAGCTTCGGACACAGATACGCAGTATTTT. It encodes CASSSPSASDTDTQYF.

The chain recombines TRBV28 with TRBJ2-7, with a possible D match to TRBD1 (5 bases). Germline CDR1 and CDR2: MDHEN and SYDVKM. The CDR3 has 17 amino acids. The V and J ends lost 2 bases and 0 bases respectively, with 17 bases between them. CDR3 bases: TGTGCCAGCAGTTTACCCCCCTCAACAGGTAGCTCCTACGAGCAGTACTTC. This encodes CASSLPPSTGSSYEQYF.

This clonotype was picked up many times. This sequence joins TRBV7-9 and TRBJ2-1; 11 bases are a match to TRBD2. Germline CDR1 and CDR2: SEHNR and FQNEAQ (reference sequence). V was clipped by 5 bases and J by 8 bases; unmatched bases: 11. The CDR3 contains 16 residues. The CDR3 region has the DNA TGTGCCAGCAGCGGGGGCCCTAGCGGGGGGTTCGATGAGCAGTTCTTC. It translates to CASSGGPSGGFDEQFF. The whole variable domain, filled in from reference TRBV7-9 and TRBJ2-1, reads DTGVSQNPRHKITKRGQNVTFRCDPISEHNRLYWYRQTLGQGPEFLTYFQNEAQLEKSRLLSDRFSAERPKGSFSTLEIQRTEQGDSAMYLCASSGGPSGGFDEQFFGPGTRLTVL.

This clonotype was counted a few times. The chain has TRBV7-2 and TRBJ1-6; D unresolved. Germline loops: CDR1 SGHTA, CDR2 FQGNSA. This CDR3 contains 12 residues. V dropped 1 base and J dropped 15 bases, with 10 bases sitting between them. CDR3 nucleotide sequence: TGTGCCAGCAGCTTAGACACCCAGCTCCTCCACTTT. Amino acid sequence: CASSLDTQLLHF.

The table lists this clonotype with many counts. The chain is built from TRBV7-2 and TRBJ2-7; D is perhaps TRBD1 (6 bases). Germline V CDR1 and CDR2: SGHTA, FQGNSA. This CDR3 contains 14 residues. Trimming took off 5 bases at V and 3 bases at J, with 14 bases between the two ends. The CDR3 nucleotides read TGTGCCAGCAGCCCGAGACAGGAATTCTACGAGCAGTACTTC. It codes for CASSPRQEFYEQYF.

The table lists this clonotype with many counts. This chain links TRBV7-2 with TRBJ1-1; D perhaps matches TRBD1 (6 bases). The ends were cut back, 1 base at V and 1 base at J, with 19 bases in the middle. The CDR3 sequence is 18 residues long. CDR1 and CDR2 (germline): SGHTA, FQGNSA. This chain's CDR3 is CASSLVPGGMGTNTEAFF. The CDR3 DNA follows: TGTGCCAGCAGCTTAGTTCCCGGGGGCATGGGGACGAACACTGAAGCTTTCTTT.

This clonotype was counted many times. This rearrangement joins TRBV7-8 to TRBJ2-7; TRBD2 matches 10 bases. Per the germline V gene, CDR1 is SGHVS and CDR2 is FQNEAQ. CDR3 length: 14 amino acids. With V trimmed by 2 bases and J by 5 bases, 3 bases remained unmatched. The CDR3, as DNA: TGTGCCAGCAGCTTACTAGCGGGGGTAGACGAGCAGTACTTC. Translated, it gives CASSLLAGVDEQYF.

Here the CDR3 reads CASSPGPAAYEQYF. In DNA form, the CDR3 reads TGTGCCAGCTCACCGGGGCCTGCCGCCTACGAGCAGTACTTC. The chain joins TRBV18 to TRBJ2-7; D perhaps matches TRBD1 (5 bases). CDR3 length: 14 amino acids. The V gene's germline CDR1 is KGHSH and CDR2 LQKENI. V was shortened by 3 bases and J by 2 bases, with 11 bases between the two germline ends.

Concerning this clonotype itself: This may arise from a read error, as a much more abundant clone is one base away. The V gene is TRBV7-2, the J gene TRBJ1-4; D perhaps matches TRBD1 (6 bases). Germline V gene sequence: CDR1 SGHTA, CDR2 FQGNSA. The CDR3 is 16 residues long. The CDR3 DNA reads as TGTGCCAGCAGCCTAGGGGGGGGAGCAACTAATGTAAAACTGTTTTTT. Residues: CASSLGGGATNVKLFF.

This clonotype came up many times. The chain links TRBV12-3 or TRBV12-4 to TRBJ1-6, with 7 bases fitting TRBD1. V trimming: 8 bases; J trimming: 8 bases; junction bases outside the gene matches: 6. CDR3 length equals 13 residues. CDR3 in DNA: TGTGCCAGCCGTAGGGGGCTGGATTCACCCCTCCACTTT. It encodes CASRRGLDSPLHF.

Only a few counts were recorded for this clonotype. The chain carries TRBV9 and TRBJ2-3; D is unresolved. The length of the CDR3 is 14 residues. CDR1 is SGDLS, CDR2 YYNGEE, per germline. V was shortened by 0 bases and J by 2 bases, with 7 bases between the two germline ends. In DNA form, the CDR3 reads TGTGCCAGCAGCGTAGCCGACTCCACAGATACGCAGTATTTT. Translating gives CASSVADSTDTQYF.

This clonotype appeared many times. The chain links TRBV7-8 to TRBJ2-7; D may be TRBD1 or TRBD2 (5 bases each). Trimming removed 1 base from V and 2 bases from J, with 12 bases in between. Germline CDR1 is SGHVS and CDR2 is FQNEAQ. The CDR3 totals 15 residues. CDR3 bases: TGTGCCAGCAGCTTAGGTGGGACGGCTACCTACGAGCAGTACTTC. Translating gives CASSLGGTATYEQYF.

This clonotype occurred many times. The chain joins TRBV2 to TRBJ2-1; TRBD1 matches 8 bases. CDR1 and CDR2 (germline): SNHLY, FYNNEI. The CDR3 extends over 15 amino acids. V trimming: 11 bases; J trimming: 2 bases; junction bases outside the gene matches: 11. Written as DNA, the CDR3 is TGTGCCCAGACACCACGGGACAGGACCTACAATGAGCAGTTCTTC. This codes for CAQTPRDRTYNEQFF.

At least ten counts were recorded for this clonotype. This chain uses TRBV7-2 with TRBJ1-1, with D unclear. The CDR3 contains 14 residues. The V end lost 4 bases, the J end lost 3 bases, and 12 bases lay between the germline ends. Per the germline V gene, CDR1 is SGHTA and CDR2 is FQGNSA. DNA of the CDR3: TGTGCCAGCAGCTACCGCGGGGTGTACACTGAAGCTTTCTTT. Translated, it gives CASSYRGVYTEAFF.

The chain uses TRBV4-2 and TRBJ2-1; a weak D match, TRBD2 (5 bases). Trimming shortened V by 5 bases and J by 0 bases, and 17 bases separated the two germline ends. The CDR3 extends over 17 amino acids. The V gene's germline CDR1 is LGHNA and CDR2 YNFKEQ. Written as DNA, the CDR3 is TGTGCCAGCAGCGGAGACCGGATGGGGAGCTCCTACAATGAGCAGTTCTTC. Translated: CASSGDRMGSSYNEQFF.

This clonotype showed up just a few times. The CDR3 nucleotides read TGTGCCAGCAGCTTGGTGGGGGCAGGTGAAAAACTGTTTTTT. Protein sequence: CASSLVGAGEKLFF. The rearrangement links TRBV5-6 to TRBJ1-4; a possible D gene is TRBD1 (6 bases). CDR3 size: 14 residues. The germline gives CDR1 SGHDT, CDR2 YYEEEE. Trimming removed 0 bases from V and 7 bases from J, with 10 bases in between. The whole variable domain, remainder taken from reference TRBV5-6 and TRBJ1-4, is DAGVTQSPTHLIKTRGQQVTLRCSPKSGHDTVSWYQQALGQGPQFIFQYYEEEERQRGNFPDRFSGHQFPNYSSELNVNALLLGDSALYLCASSLVGAGEKLFFGSGTQLSVL.

The chain is built from TRBV2 and TRBJ1-1; TRBD1 matches 11 bases. CDR1 and CDR2 from the germline V gene are SNHLY and FYNNEI. The CDR3 covers 15 residues. V gave up 5 bases and J gave up 1 base; unmatched junction bases: 3. The CDR3 loop is CASSWTGGPNTEAFF. CDR3 DNA: TGTGCCAGCAGTTGGACAGGGGGCCCGAACACTGAAGCTTTCTTT.

This clonotype came up a few times. The chain joins TRBV2 to TRBJ2-2, with 7 bases that match TRBD1. After removal of 8 bases from V and 5 bases from J, the junction contained 11 bases not matched to a gene. Germline V lookup: CDR1 SNHLY, CDR2 FYNNEI. The CDR3 loop spans 15 amino acids. CDR3 sequence (DNA): TGTGCCAGCGCTGAACAGGGGATTCTTACCGGGGAGCTGTTTTTT. Encoded protein: CASAEQGILTGELFF.

In its sample, this clonotype was seen many times. The chain couples TRBV7-6 to TRBJ1-4; TRBD1 is a possible D gene (5 bases). Germline V gene lookup returns CDR1 SGHVS and CDR2 FNYEAQ. The CDR3 is 13 amino acids. The V end lost 5 bases, the J end lost 5 bases, and 9 bases lay between the germline ends. CDR3 nucleotide sequence: TGTGCCAGCAGCATCCACAGGAATGAAAAACTGTTTTTT. Protein: CASSIHRNEKLFF.

This clonotype has only a few counts. The chain links TRBV12-3 or TRBV12-4 to TRBJ1-3; D remains ambiguous. This CDR3 region has 13 residues. V was pared by 5 bases and J by 0 bases, with 5 bases between. The CDR3 bases are TGTGCCAGCAGTACGAACTCTGGAAACACCATATATTTT. It specifies CASSTNSGNTIYF.